The clone carrying this T cell receptor beta chain was seen just once. Its antigen remains unidentified. The table came from immunoSEQ multiplex PCR; TCRdb's copy has only in-frame clones and leaves some out. The profile shows some 30,000 clones, roughly 76% of them singletons. The CDR3 contains 16 residues. V lost 1 base, J lost 2 bases, and 6 bases stayed unmatched. Germline CDR1 reads KGHSH; CDR2 reads LQKENI. The data belong to a study of OX40 agonist ivuxolimab in advanced cancers. Study context: There were three patients with partial responses, one having hepatocellular carcinoma and two cutaneous melanoma. Study-wide results and caveats: There was clonal expansion of CD4+ and CD8+ blood T cells by week 6 at 0.1 to 3.0 mg/kg. CD8+ T cells (on average) carried more expanded clones than CD4+ T cells.

This specimen was CD4+ or CD8+ T cells sorted from blood, taken in a trial of the OX40 agonist ivuxolimab. This TCR was sampled from an adult with an advanced solid tumor such as melanoma, head and neck, liver or kidney cancer. The V call is TRBV18, the J call TRBJ2-3; TRBD2 aligns across 7 bases. DNA for the CDR3: TGTGCCAGCTCACCACGGGGCGGGAGCTTCACAGATACGCAGTATTTT. Its translation: CASSPRGGSFTDTQYF.